Each of the 27 T cell receptor beta chains below was sequenced from the same sample in a study of shared clonotypes between healthy human individuals. Data came from immunoSEQ multiplex PCR; TCRdb stores just in-frame clones and leaves some out. The sample records about 490,000 clones, around three quarters being singletons. The sample comprised PBMCs. The origin of the receptors is a middle-aged woman in good health. Some clones in this sample may be carry-over from other donors' samples.

The chain is built from TRBV7-2 and TRBJ2-7, with 8 bases lining up with TRBD2. The V and J ends lost 5 bases and 3 bases, in that order; junction bases with no gene match: 9. From germline, CDR1 is SGHTA and CDR2 FQGNSA. The CDR3 has 15 amino acids. The chain's CDR3 is CASSPVTGGVYEQYF. DNA for the CDR3: TGTGCCAGCAGCCCCGTTACGGGAGGGGTCTACGAGCAGTACTTC.

The rearrangement links TRBV6-5 to TRBJ2-7; no clear D. The CDR3 is 14 residues long. The V gene's germline CDR1 is MNHEY and CDR2 SVGAGI. Trimming removed 6 bases from V and 0 bases from J, with 12 bases in between. The CDR3 DNA follows: TGTGCCAGCAGCCCCGGGCAGTTCTCCTACGAGCAGTACTTC. Translating gives CASSPGQFSYEQYF.

The gene calls are TRBV10-3 and TRBJ2-1; a possible D gene is TRBD2 (5 bases). The CDR3 contains 17 residues. Germline CDR1 and CDR2: ENHRY and SYGVKD. Between the trimmed V and J ends, which lost 2 bases and 5 bases, there was a span of 19 bases. The CDR3 loop reads CAISEELSGAGNNEQFF. The CDR3 DNA is TGTGCCATCAGTGAGGAACTGAGCGGCGCCGGTAACAATGAGCAGTTCTTC.

The count of this clone is one. The chain carries TRBV30 and TRBJ1-5; maybe TRBD1 (6 bases). CDR1 and CDR2 (germline): GTSNPN, SVGIG (reference sequence). This CDR3 has 13 residues. V lost 4 bases and J lost 4, with 11 bases in between. The CDR3 spells CAWNTGSNQPQHF. Here the CDR3 DNA reads TGTGCCTGGAATACAGGGAGTAATCAGCCCCAGCATTTT.

This sequence joins TRBV15 and TRBJ2-5; no clear D. The CDR3 sequence is 12 residues long. Trimming left V 3 bases short and J 7 bases short, with 9 bases between. Germline V gene lookup returns CDR1 LNHNV and CDR2 YYDKDF (reference sequence). CDR3 sequence reads: CATSRIVGTQYF. DNA for the CDR3: TGTGCCACCAGCAGGATAGTAGGGACCCAGTACTTC.

J is TRBJ2-7 and V is TRBV28; 16 bases fit TRBD2. Trimming removed 2 bases from V and 11 bases from J; junction bases left unmatched: 0. This CDR3 is built from 13 residues. Germline V gene sequence: CDR1 MDHEN, CDR2 SYDVKM. CDR3 nucleotides: TGTGCCAGCAGTTTAGGGACTAGCGGGAGGGAGTACTTC. This translates into CASSLGTSGREYF.

The J gene is TRBJ2-1, the V gene TRBV7-6; D gene uncertain. Trimming stripped 1 base from V and 8 bases from J, with 12 bases between. Germline loops: CDR1 SGHVS, CDR2 FNYEAQ. The CDR3 spans 14 residues. CDR3 amino acids: CASSLVVGGDEQFF. CDR3 DNA sequence: TGTGCCAGCAGCTTAGTAGTGGGCGGCGATGAGCAGTTCTTC.

The chain carries TRBV7-9 and TRBJ1-5; 7 nucleotides agree with TRBD1. This CDR3 comprises 17 residues. V gave up 6 bases and J gave up 5 bases; unmatched junction bases: 16. From germline, CDR1 is SEHNR and CDR2 FQNEAQ (reference sequence). In DNA form, the CDR3 reads TGTGCCAGCAGATTGCAACAGGGGCCGGGGAATTATCAGCCCCAGCATTTT. Residues: CASRLQQGPGNYQPQHF.

This clone was recorded once. The chain joins TRBV30 to TRBJ2-1; TRBD2 agrees at 10 bases. Germline V gene lookup returns CDR1 GTSNPN and CDR2 SVGIG (reference sequence). This CDR3 comprises 14 residues. V was pared by 8 bases and J by 7 bases, with 11 bases of the junction left unmatched. CDR3 coding DNA: TGTGCCGGATTAAGCGGGAGGGCGTTTAATGAGCAGTTCTTC. It is translated as CAGLSGRAFNEQFF.

This clone was seen only once. Here the CDR3 DNA reads TGTGCCAGCAGGGCGGGACTAGCGGGAGTTCGCCACGAGCAGTACTTC. This codes for CASRAGLAGVRHEQYF. This chain joins TRBV2 and TRBJ2-7; 14 positions match TRBD2. This CDR3 has 16 residues. Germline V gene lookup returns CDR1 SNHLY and CDR2 FYNNEI. Germline trimming cut 6 bases from V and 5 bases from J; bases unmatched to any gene: 9. Full variable domain (remainder filled in from reference TRBV2 and TRBJ2-7): EPEVTQTPSHQVTQMGQEVILRCVPISNHLYFYWYRQILGQKVEFLVSFYNNEISEKSEIFDDQFSVERPDGSNFTLKIRSTKLEDSAMYFCASRAGLAGVRHEQYFGPGTRLTVT.

This sequence joins TRBV6-6 and TRBJ1-4, with D perhaps matching TRBD1 (5 bases). The CDR3 runs to 13 residues. Trimming removed 8 bases at V and 7 bases at J, with 14 bases between. Per the germline V gene, CDR1 is MNHNY and CDR2 is SVGAGI (reference sequence). The CDR3 DNA reads as TGTGCCAGCGTAGGGGAGAACGGTGAAAAACTGTTTTTT. Its translation is CASVGENGEKLFF.

The sample holds one count of this clone. V and J are TRBV25-1 and TRBJ2-5; D gene unclear. Germline CDR1 and CDR2: MGHDK and SYGVNS. This CDR3 comprises 13 residues. The V gene lost 4 bases and the J gene lost 5 bases, with 11 bases spanning the gap. CDR3 region: CASSAIGLETQYF. For the CDR3, the DNA is TGTGCCAGCAGTGCCATCGGGCTGGAGACCCAGTACTTC. The whole variable domain, remainder taken from reference TRBV25-1 and TRBJ2-5, is EADIYQTPRYLVIGTGKKITLECSQTMGHDKMYWYQQDPGMELHLIHYSYGVNSTEKGDLSSESTVSRIRTEHFPLTLESARPSHTSQYLCASSAIGLETQYFGPGTRLLVL.

This sequence joins TRBV7-2 and TRBJ2-7, with 7 positions matching TRBD1. After removal of 3 bases from V and 4 bases from J, the junction contained 3 bases not matched to a gene. This CDR3 contains 13 residues. Germline CDR1 reads SGHTA; CDR2 reads FQGNSA. CDR3 nucleotides: TGTGCCAGCAGCTTTGACAGGGTATACGAGCAGTACTTC. Its translation: CASSFDRVYEQYF.

This clone has a handful of counts. J is TRBJ2-7 and V is TRBV28, with a weak D call TRBD2 (6 bases). Germline lookup yields CDR1 MDHEN and CDR2 SYDVKM. The CDR3 totals 14 residues. Trimming removed 10 bases at V and 5 bases at J, with 21 bases between. Here the CDR3 reads CATRMTSYFDEQYF. The CDR3 DNA follows: TGTGCCACCCGAATGACTAGTTATTTCGACGAGCAGTACTTC.

The V gene is TRBV15, the J gene TRBJ2-3; 7 bases match TRBD2. With V trimmed by 3 bases and J by 2 bases, 11 bases remained unmatched. The germline gives CDR1 LNHNV, CDR2 YYDKDF (reference sequence). This CDR3 is 17 amino acids long. CDR3 amino acids: CATSSKASSGYTDTQYF. CDR3 nucleotides: TGTGCCACCAGCAGCAAGGCGTCTAGCGGATACACAGATACGCAGTATTTT.

On this clone itself: This clone may be a read error of a much larger clone one base away. CDR3 region: CASGEWLNQPQHF. The CDR3 bases are TGCGCCAGCGGTGAGTGGTTAAATCAGCCCCAGCATTTT. The chain recombines TRBV10-2 with TRBJ1-5; no firm D call. This CDR3 has 13 amino acids. From germline, CDR1 is WSHSY and CDR2 SAAADI.

A single count supports this clone. The chain couples TRBV5-1 to TRBJ2-4, with D possibly being TRBD2 (6 bases). The V end was cut by 4 bases, the J end by 0 bases, with 14 bases between. Germline V gives CDR1 SGHRS, CDR2 YFSETQ. The CDR3 runs 16 residues. This CDR3 is CASSQGTDLAKNIQYF. As DNA, the CDR3 is TGCGCCAGCAGCCAAGGGACTGACCTAGCCAAAAACATTCAGTACTTC.

This clone was observed once. The rearrangement joins TRBV5-6 to TRBJ2-5; D is undetermined. The J call may be mistaken, given a closer DNA end match to TRBJ2-7. This CDR3 region has 12 residues. The germline CDR1 and CDR2 sequences are SGHDT and YYEEEE. The CDR3 sequence is CASSLNPYEQYF. The CDR3 nucleotides read TGTGCCAGCAGCTTAAATCCCTACGAGCAGTACTTC.

This rearrangement joins TRBV6-7 to TRBJ1-3; 12 nucleotides agree with TRBD1. TRBV6-7 is treated as an ORF (open reading frame) with a function not yet certain. CDR3 length: 19 amino acids. Trimming cost V 6 bases and J 0 bases; bases outside gene matches: 12. CDR3 residues: CASSPPGQGATDSGNTIYF. For the CDR3, the DNA is TGTGCCAGCAGCCCGCCGGGACAGGGGGCGACGGACTCTGGAAACACCATATATTTT.

Of note for this clone: The same CDR3 can be traced to other DNA sequences in this sample. The chain combines TRBV28 with TRBJ2-7; 7 positions match TRBD1. The CDR3 has 14 residues. Trimming at V came to 6 bases and at J to 4 bases, leaving 9 bases not matched to a gene. CDR1 is MDHEN and CDR2 is SYDVKM in the germline V gene. Written as DNA, the CDR3 is TGTGCCAGCAGACCCGGACAGGCCACTTACGAGCAGTACTTC. It is translated as CASRPGQATYEQYF. Complete variable domain (other parts from reference TRBV28 and TRBJ2-7): DVKVTQSSRYLVKRTGEKVFLECVQDMDHENMFWYRQDPGLGLRLIYFSYDVKMKEKGDIPEGYSVSREKKERFSLILESASTNQTSMYLCASRPGQATYEQYFGPGTRLTVT.

The chain couples TRBV5-1 to TRBJ2-1, with a weak D call TRBD2 (5 bases). The CDR3 length is 15 residues. Germline loops: CDR1 SGHRS, CDR2 YFSETQ. V lost 0 bases, J lost 8 bases, and 15 bases lay in between. CDR3 coding DNA: TGCGCCAGCAGCTTGGAGCGGTTTCTTTCCCATGAGCAGTTCTTC. Amino acids: CASSLERFLSHEQFF.

The V gene is TRBV19, the J gene TRBJ2-6; D unclear. CDR3 length equals 14 residues. The germline V gene has CDR1 LNHDA and CDR2 SQIVND (reference sequence). Deletions cut 3 bases from V and 1 base from J, with 4 bases between. The CDR3 is CASSITSGANVLTF. In DNA form, the CDR3 reads TGTGCCAGTAGTATTACGTCTGGGGCCAACGTCCTGACTTTC.

At least ten counts were recorded for this clone. The rearrangement uses TRBV2 and TRBJ2-5; 8 bases agree with TRBD2. V shed 2 bases and J 1 base; nucleotides not matched to a gene: 9. This CDR3 spans 17 amino acids. Per the germline V gene, CDR1 is SNHLY and CDR2 is FYNNEI. The CDR3 nucleotides are TGTGCCAGCAGTGAATGGGGGCCAGCGGGAGCCCAAGAGACCCAGTACTTC. Its translation is CASSEWGPAGAQETQYF. Full variable domain (rest looked up from reference TRBV2 and TRBJ2-5): EPEVTQTPSHQVTQMGQEVILRCVPISNHLYFYWYRQILGQKVEFLVSFYNNEISEKSEIFDDQFSVERPDGSNFTLKIRSTKLEDSAMYFCASSEWGPAGAQETQYFGPGTRLLVL.

The DNA for the CDR3 is TGTGCCAGCAGCTTAACACCGGGACTAGCGGGAGGAGGGGCCATAGATACGCAGTATTTT. Protein: CASSLTPGLAGGGAIDTQYF. The J gene is TRBJ2-3, the V gene TRBV7-3; 15 bases fit TRBD2. The CDR3 runs 20 residues. From germline, CDR1 is SGHTA and CDR2 FQGTGA. The ends lost 0 bases at V and 5 bases at J; junction bases unmatched: 12.

Regarding this clone: Other DNA sequences within the sample encode an identical CDR3. The chain combines TRBV18 with TRBJ2-7; possibly TRBD2 for D (6 bases). Trimming removed 4 bases from V and 2 bases from J, with 9 bases in between. Germline loops: CDR1 KGHSH, CDR2 LQKENI. The CDR3 spans 13 residues. The CDR3, as DNA: TGTGCCAGCTCACTTACGGGGGCCTACGAGCAGTACTTC. It specifies CASSLTGAYEQYF.

The chain links TRBV9 to TRBJ1-4; tentative D call: TRBD1 (6 bases). This CDR3 contains 15 residues. V lost 0 bases, J lost 6 bases, and 12 bases lay in between. Germline V gene lookup returns CDR1 SGDLS and CDR2 YYNGEE. The CDR3 spells CASSVGGRPDEKLFF. In nucleotides, the CDR3 is TGTGCCAGCAGCGTAGGGGGGCGGCCTGATGAAAAACTGTTTTTT. The whole variable domain, remainder taken from reference TRBV9 and TRBJ1-4, is DSGVTQTPKHLITATGQRVTLRCSPRSGDLSVYWYQQSLDQGLQFLIQYYNGEERAKGNILERFSAQQFPDLHSELNLSSLELGDSALYFCASSVGGRPDEKLFFGSGTQLSVL.

The CDR3, as DNA: TGCGCCAGCAGCTTGGCCGGTGACATATCCTACAATGAGCAGTTCTTC. This translates into CASSLAGDISYNEQFF. The rearrangement joins TRBV5-1 to TRBJ2-1; no firm D call. CDR1 is SGHRS and CDR2 is YFSETQ in the germline V gene. There are 16 residues in the CDR3. V was cut by 0 bases and J by 1 base, with 11 bases left in between.